Listed below are T cell receptor beta chains from one sample, sequenced in a study of response to subunit inactivated influenza vaccine. TCRdb used MiXCR to reprocess the RT-PCR reads, holding one entry per CDR3 protein. This sample carries 150,000 to 200,000 distinct CDR3 sequences, 11% of them seen once, and the ten largest clones take roughly an eighth. The sequences come from non-naive T cells sorted from PBMCs, collected roughly 6 weeks after vaccination. These receptors came from a man aged 45-65 years who received an inactivated influenza vaccine. Each CDR3 is given with its conserved first and last residue. D genes are given only for firm matches. Clone size is shown for a subset of rows, as once, few, many or a class of expanded clone.

>many|18|TRBJ2-2|TRBD1|TRBV5-1
TGCGCCAGCAGCCCAACCGAAAGGACAGGGGGCTTCGCCGGGGAGCTGTTTTTT
CASSPTERTGGFAGELFF
>many|16|TRBJ1-6|TRBD1|TRBV18
TGTGCCAGCTCACCAACCGGACAGGGGGGGAATTCACCCCTCCACTTT
CASSPTGQGGNSPLHF
>.|17|TRBJ2-6|TRBD1|TRBV4-2
TGTGCCAGCAGCCAAGGCGGACAGGTCTCTGGGACCAACGTCCTGACTTTC
CASSQGGQVSGTNVLTF
>few|16|TRBJ2-1|.|TRBV3-1
TGTGCCAGCAGCCACACCGGGACGCAGGCTCTCGATGAGCAGTTCTTC
CASSHTGTQALDEQFF
>few|13|TRBJ2-7|.|TRBV5-6
TGTGCCAGCGGCCGGGACGGCACCTACGAGCAGTACTTC
CASGRDGTYEQYF
>many|12|TRBJ1-2|.|TRBV20-1
TGCAGTGCTAGAGGGGGGGGCTGGGGCTACACCTTC
CSARGGGWGYTF
>few|14|TRBJ2-7|.|TRBV7-2
TGTGCCAGCAGCTTCTATGGCGTAGCCTACGAGCAGTACTTC
CASSFYGVAYEQYF
>.|14|TRBJ2-3|TRBD1|TRBV28
TGTGCCAGCAGTCCGACAGGGCGCACAGATACGCAGTATTTT
CASSPTGRTDTQYF
>.|14|TRBJ1-1|.|TRBV18
TGTGCCAGCTCCCCTACCACATCCTACATTGAAGCTTTCTTT
CASSPTTSYIEAFF
>many|16|TRBJ2-1|TRBD2|TRBV12-3/TRBV12-4
TGTGCCAGCAGCTCTACGGGACTAGGCCGTAGCAATGAGCAGTTCTTC
CASSSTGLGRSNEQFF
>few|15|TRBJ1-1|.|TRBV6-4
TGTGCCAGCAGTGTGGATGGCGGTATGAACACTGAAGCTTTCTTT
CASSVDGGMNTEAFF
>many|18|TRBJ2-7|.|TRBV4-1
TGCGCCAGCAGCCATCCGGAAACCCTCTCGAGACCGATCTACGAGCAGTACTTC
CASSHPETLSRPIYEQYF
>few|13|TRBJ2-7|.|TRBV6-1
TGTGCCGGGGGGGCAGGAGGAGGTTACGAGCAGTACTTC
CAGGAGGGYEQYF
>.|20|TRBJ1-1|.|TRBV3-1
TGTGCCAGCAGCCAAGATGCCCCGGAAGCCCGGGGGACGGCCAGAACTGAAGCTTTCTTT
CASSQDAPEARGTARTEAFF
>few|15|TRBJ2-7|TRBD2|TRBV4-3
TGCGCCAGCAGCCAAAATAGCGGGAGGGCCAGGGAGCAGTACTTC
CASSQNSGRAREQYF
>many|12|TRBJ2-7|.|TRBV14
TGTGCCAGCAGCTGGACTATCTACGAGCAGTACTTC
CASSWTIYEQYF
>.|18|TRBJ2-5|TRBD1|TRBV2
TGTGCCAGCAGTGATCCTATTCGACGACAGGGGGCTCAAGAGACCCAGTACTTC
CASSDPIRRQGAQETQYF
>.|16|TRBJ2-1|.|TRBV7-6
TGTGCCAGCAGCTGGGGGGGGCGGGAGATATACAATGAGCAGTTCTTC
CASSWGGREIYNEQFF
>few|14|TRBJ1-6|.|TRBV3-1
TGTGCCAGCAGCGTCCAGCATTATAATTCACCCCTCCACTTT
CASSVQHYNSPLHF
>many|14|TRBJ1-6|.|TRBV10-3
TGTGCCATCAGTGGGGACCGAGGGAATTCACCCCTCCACTTT
CAISGDRGNSPLHF
>few|15|TRBJ2-4|.|TRBV5-1
TGCGCCAGCAGCTTCGGAGGGGGACTCAAAAACATTCAGTACTTC
CASSFGGGLKNIQYF
>.|14|TRBJ2-2|TRBD1|TRBV5-6
TGTGCCAGGAGCCTCGGGACAGCCACCGGGGAGCTGTTTTTT
CARSLGTATGELFF
>.|11|TRBJ1-5|.|TRBV7-8
TGTGCCAGCAGCTTACGGGGAACCCAGCATTTT
CASSLRGTQHF
>.|16|TRBJ2-1|.|TRBV19
TGTGCCAGTAGTATTACCGGGGGACAATTCTACAATGAGCAGTTCTTC
CASSITGGQFYNEQFF
>few|16|TRBJ2-2|.|TRBV7-6
TGTGCCAGCAGCAGGAACGCACGAACGAACACCGGGGAGCTGTTTTTT
CASSRNARTNTGELFF
>many|15|TRBJ2-5|.|TRBV9
TGTGCCAGCAGCGTTCGGGATCAGTACCAAGAGACCCAGTACTTC
CASSVRDQYQETQYF
>many|15|TRBJ2-1|.|TRBV6-1
TGTGCCAGCAGGCTGGACGGGAGCTCCTACAATGAGCAGTTCTTC
CASRLDGSSYNEQFF
>many|12|TRBJ1-4|.|TRBV12-3/TRBV12-4
TGTGCCAGCAGTTGGTCTAATGAAAAACTGTTTTTT
CASSWSNEKLFF
>few|12|TRBJ2-3|.|TRBV28
TGTGCCAGCAGTGACAGCGCCACTGCGCAGTATTTT
CASSDSATAQYF
>few|14|TRBJ2-3|.|TRBV12-3/TRBV12-4
TGTGCCAGCAGTTTCCCCCACGCCCCAGATACGCAGTATTTT
CASSFPHAPDTQYF
>many|14|TRBJ1-1|TRBD1|TRBV4-1
TGCGCCAGCAGCTCCTTATACCGGGACAGGGAAGCTTTCTTT
CASSSLYRDREAFF
>many|13|TRBJ2-7|.|TRBV12-3/TRBV12-4
TGTGCCAGCAGTTTTAGCCGAGGGCGCGAGCAGTACTTC
CASSFSRGREQYF
>.|13|TRBJ2-7|.|TRBV12-3/TRBV12-4
TGTGCCAGCAGTTTACACAACTCCTACGAGCAGTACTTC
CASSLHNSYEQYF
>few|14|TRBJ1-6|.|TRBV24-1
TGTGCCACCAGTGAGGCCAGGTGGGGTTCACCCCTCCACTTT
CATSEARWGSPLHF
>few|14|TRBJ2-7|.|TRBV28
TGTGCCAGCAGTTTCGGTTCCAGTAGCTACGAGCAGTACTTC
CASSFGSSSYEQYF
>many|16|TRBJ2-1|.|TRBV21-1
TGTGCCAGCAGCAAAGTTTCGGACAGGGAACACAATGAGCAGTTCTTC
CASSKVSDREHNEQFF
>.|11|TRBJ2-1|.|TRBV10-3
TGTGCCATCAGTGATACTCGGGAGCAGTTCTTC
CAISDTREQFF
>.|13|TRBJ1-2|.|TRBV5-6
TGTGCCAGCAGACCGGACAGAAGTCAAGGCTACACCTTC
CASRPDRSQGYTF
>.|15|TRBJ1-5|.|TRBV6-2/TRBV6-3
TGTGCCAGCAGTTACGTCGCGCAGGGGAATCAGCCCCAGCATTTT
CASSYVAQGNQPQHF
>.|13|TRBJ2-7|.|TRBV7-9
TGTGCCAGCAGCCGATTAGTGGGTTACGAGCAGTACTTC
CASSRLVGYEQYF
>few|14|TRBJ1-1|.|TRBV5-4
TGTGCCAGTACGGACCCAAGATCTGACACTGAAGCTTTCTTT
CASTDPRSDTEAFF
>many|14|TRBJ1-1|.|TRBV10-3
TGTGCCATCAGTGAGGGAGGCATGAACACTGAAGCTTTCTTT
CAISEGGMNTEAFF
>few|17|TRBJ1-6|TRBD1|TRBV7-8
TGTGCCAGCAGCTTAGCAAGTATCACACAGGGGTTTTCACCCCTCCACTTT
CASSLASITQGFSPLHF
>many|11|TRBJ1-1|.|TRBV29-1
TGCAGCTCGAAAGAGAACACTGAAGCTTTCTTT
CSSKENTEAFF
>.|17|TRBJ2-7|TRBD2|TRBV28
TGTGCCAGCAGCAGCCTGGGACTAGCGGGGGGGTATTACGAGCAGTACTTC
CASSSLGLAGGYYEQYF
>.|14|TRBJ1-2|.|TRBV7-9
TGTGCCAGCGGGGCGGACAGCTCTAACTATGGCTACACCTTC
CASGADSSNYGYTF
>many|14|TRBJ2-5|.|TRBV20-1
TGCAGTGCTAGAGACCAGTCCGGGCGGGGGACCCAGTACTTC
CSARDQSGRGTQYF
>many|15|TRBJ2-1|TRBD1|TRBV7-9
TGTGCCAGCAGCCTACCGGGACAGGTCCACAATGAGCAGTTCTTC
CASSLPGQVHNEQFF
>few|13|TRBJ2-3|.|TRBV6-2/TRBV6-3
TGTGCCAGCATAAAGGGAAACACAGATACGCAGTATTTT
CASIKGNTDTQYF
>few|14|TRBJ2-6|.|TRBV6-2/TRBV6-3
TGTGCCAGCAGGAGGGACTCTGGGGCCAACGTCCTGACTTTC
CASRRDSGANVLTF